This entry features one T cell receptor (beta chain) sequence. This clone was found once. No cognate antigen has been identified for it. No base quality values were provided; no much bigger clone lies one nucleotide off. The V and J ends are trimmed by 5 bases and 0 bases, leaving 5 bases between them. The CDR3 spans 13 residues, from the cysteine through the phenylalanine. The CDR3 DNA has 39 bases and is translated from base 1. The germline V gene encodes CDR1 MNHEY and CDR2 SMNVEV (reference sequence). This sample stems from a study of cytomegalovirus exposure and HLA in healthy donors (dated by TCRdb to the late 2010s). As for the study more broadly: The 666 repertoires of the first cohort and the roughly 120 validation repertoires were produced on the same platform, according to a later analysis. The study aimed to test whether signatures of past pathogen exposure could be identified by cataloging public T cell receptors. Besides the first cohort of roughly 700 subjects, a separate validation cohort made up of 120 different subjects was used. The study combined high-throughput TCR immunosequencing, statistical association of individual TCRs with disease status, and machine learning to predict cytomegalovirus infection status.

The library relied on the immunoSEQ multiplex PCR assay. In the authors' own workflow: A statistical classification framework was built for diagnosing cytomegalovirus status from the catalog of TCR beta chain sequences. Held by TCRdb, this immuneACCESS table contains in-frame sequences only and omits some clones. Under half of the omission traces to an unresolved V gene where checked; the cause of the rest is unknown. D and trimming were read from the DNA, whereas the V and J calls and clone size are those reported in that table. For this sample there are around 140,000 clones; about 88% appear just once. The ten largest clones take up 1% to 1.5% of the sample. Donors formed part of the validation cohort, which comprised 120 subjects and was distinct from the first cohort of 666 subjects. What the research found in general, with its limitations: In a later analysis, TCRs clustered in the first cohort were found to also tend to co-occur in the 110 or so validation repertoires, with approximately 93% of cluster scores above 0. In vitro tests confirmed that a few of the cytomegalovirus-associated TCR beta chains recognize cytomegalovirus antigens. All 120 repertoires were used to score co-occurrence in the validation cohort in a later analysis, because that analysis had no HLA typing for the cohort. The study gave a list of under 200 TCR beta chains associated with cytomegalovirus. Most TCR sequences were seen in very few donors, while some public TCRs were found in many individuals. It was suggested by the authors that the approach could potentially be generalized to other disease states and immunological phenotypes. The classifier was reported to diagnose cytomegalovirus status with high specificity and sensitivity in both the original cohort and the validation cohort.

This receptor was taken from a woman aged 18 to 35 in good health and CMV-seronegative. The specimen sequenced was PBMCs. Rearrangement joined TRBV27 to TRBJ1-3; no D segment can be confidently identified. At the DNA level, the sequence is TGTGCCAGCAGTCCTAACTCTGGAAACACCATATATTTT. Translated, it gives CASSPNSGNTIYF.